These 2 T cell receptor beta chains were sequenced from one sample in a study of radiotherapy plus CTLA-4 blockade in lung cancer. The protocol was immunoSEQ multiplex PCR, while the TCRdb copy is restricted to in-frame clones and leaves out a portion. The table lists approximately 77,000 clones, around 79% of them singletons. The sequencing here drew on peripheral blood, taken from a patient treated with radiotherapy plus ipilimumab. The origin of the receptors is a human donor with non-small cell lung cancer whose response to radiotherapy plus ipilimumab could not be evaluated. Some clones in this sample may be carry-over from other donors' samples.

V usage is TRBV5-6 and J usage is TRBJ2-1; 9 bases line up with TRBD2. Losses at the gene ends were 4 bases for V and 7 bases for J; bases not matched to a gene: 9. Per the germline V gene, CDR1 is SGHDT and CDR2 is YYEEEE. CDR3 length equals 15 residues. For the CDR3, the DNA is TGTGCCAGCAGCCTATCTAGCGGGGTCGGGAATGAGCAGTTCTTC. Its protein product is CASSLSSGVGNEQFF.

This clone appeared once. The J gene is TRBJ2-7, the V gene TRBV2, with D maybe TRBD1 (5 bases). This CDR3 contains 13 residues. Germline V CDR1 and CDR2: SNHLY, FYNNEI. The V and J ends lost 2 bases and 6 bases respectively, with 11 bases between them. The CDR3 region has the DNA TGTGCCAGCAGTGAACAGGGTGGGTCCGAGCAGTACTTC. Its protein product is CASSEQGGSEQYF.